This T cell receptor (beta chain) emerged from a study of shared clonotypes between healthy human individuals. The split of CD4+ cells yielded CD45RA+ naive and CD45RA-negative memory subsets. Per germline, CDR1 SGHDN and CDR2 FVKESK. The CDR3 consists of 13 residues. Trimming removed 4 bases at V and 8 bases at J, with 9 bases between. Points on this clone: Its antigen is not known.

Points from the study as a whole: Apart from blood, nothing was sampled; tissue repertoires likely differ.

The protocol was immunoSEQ multiplex PCR, while the TCRdb copy is restricted to in-frame clones and leaves out a portion. The data hold 600,000 to 750,000 clones, with about two thirds observed a single time. This receptor was obtained from a woman aged 30 to 39 in good health. This rearrangement joins TRBV14 to TRBJ2-6; D could derive from TRBD1 or TRBD2 (5 bases each). Input material: memory CD4+ T cells sorted from blood. As to subset: CD45RA-negative fraction. The CDR3 DNA follows: TGTGCCAGCAGCCTGGGACGGTCCAACGTCCTGACTTTC. It specifies CASSLGRSNVLTF.